What follows are 22 T cell receptor beta chains derived from one specimen sequenced in a study of blood T cell repertoires in COVID-19. Only in-frame clones appear in the TCRdb table, and some are missing; sequencing was by immunoSEQ multiplex PCR. The repertoire holds over 350,000 clones, with roughly 85% as singletons. Sequenced input: peripheral blood. The receptors derive from a woman in her twenties or thirties with active or convalescent COVID-19.

On this clone: Other DNA variants within this sample encode the same CDR3. This sequence joins TRBV3-1 (or the pseudogene TRBV3-2) and TRBJ1-1, with D possibly being TRBD1 (5 bases). In germline, CDR1 is LGHDT, CDR2 YNNKEL (reference sequence). The V and J ends lost 3 bases and 5 bases respectively, with 10 bases between them. The CDR3 sequence is 13 residues long. CDR3 sequence: CASSHSGGTEAFF. CDR3 nucleotide sequence: TGTGCCAGCAGCCATTCGGGGGGGACTGAAGCTTTCTTT.

The chain employs TRBV29-1 and TRBJ2-1, with 9 bases matching TRBD2. The CDR3 is 14 residues long. The V gene end was trimmed by 5 bases and the J gene end by 2 bases; junction bases not matched to a gene: 4. Germline CDR1 is SQVTM and CDR2 is ANQGSEA. The CDR3 region has the DNA TGCAGCGTTCTAGCGGGATCCACCTACAATGAGCAGTTCTTC. Protein sequence: CSVLAGSTYNEQFF.

This chain connects TRBV27 to TRBJ2-3, with TRBD1 as a possible D gene (5 bases). The CDR3 consists of 15 residues. Germline assignment: CDR1 MNHEY and CDR2 SMNVEV (reference sequence). The V end was cut by 0 bases, the J end by 1 base, with 8 bases between. CDR3 DNA: TGTGCCAGCAGTTTATCGGGCAGGGGCACAGATACGCAGTATTTT. Its protein product is CASSLSGRGTDTQYF.

The chain joins TRBV6-5 to TRBJ1-2; D might be TRBD1 (6 bases). The CDR3 length is 14 residues. Germline CDR1 MNHEY, CDR2 SVGAGI. Trimming took off 5 bases at V and 2 bases at J, with 12 bases between the two ends. The CDR3 sequence is CASSPGDLNYGYTF. The CDR3 coding sequence is TGTGCCAGCAGTCCAGGGGATTTAAACTATGGCTACACCTTC.

The genes are TRBV19 and TRBJ2-5; 7 nucleotides match TRBD1. The CDR3 has 14 residues. Per germline, CDR1 LNHDA and CDR2 SQIVND (reference sequence). V gave up 10 bases and J gave up 0 bases; unmatched junction bases: 8. CDR3 region: CATRQGPNQETQYF. The CDR3, as DNA: TGTGCCACCCGACAGGGACCGAACCAAGAGACCCAGTACTTC.

The genes are TRBV4-1 and TRBJ1-1; D gene unclear. The CDR3 totals 14 residues. Germline CDR1 and CDR2: MGHRA and YSYEKL. V lost 3 bases, J lost 0 bases, and 8 bases lay in between. This chain's CDR3 is CASSHERLNTEAFF. The CDR3 region has the DNA TGCGCCAGCAGCCATGAACGGTTGAACACTGAAGCTTTCTTT.

In nucleotides, the CDR3 is TGTGCCAGCAGTTCCGTCCAGGGCTCGGGTGGCTACACCTTC. Its protein product is CASSSVQGSGGYTF. V is TRBV11-2 and J is TRBJ1-2; D may be TRBD1 (5 bases). With 6 bases removed from V and 7 bases from J, the gap between germline ends came to 18 bases. CDR3 length equals 14 residues. Germline V CDR1 and CDR2: SGHAT, FQNNGV.

This clone has a handful of counts. This chain links TRBV5-1 with TRBJ1-1; D gene ambiguous. Germline assignment: CDR1 SGHRS and CDR2 YFSETQ. This CDR3 has 16 amino acids. Deletions cut 0 bases from V and 4 bases from J, with 16 bases between. The CDR3 spells CASSLVAGRGGTEAFF. In DNA form, the CDR3 reads TGCGCCAGCAGCTTGGTTGCGGGCAGAGGAGGCACTGAAGCTTTCTTT.

Here the CDR3 reads CASRLVGGSNSPLHF. CDR3 coding DNA: TGTGCCAGCAGGTTGGTGGGGGGAAGTAATTCACCCCTCCACTTT. The chain joins TRBV11-2 to TRBJ1-6; possible D gene TRBD1, 5 bases. The CDR3 consists of 15 residues. The germline gives CDR1 SGHAT, CDR2 FQNNGV. V was pared by 6 bases and J by 6 bases, with 15 bases between. Filled out from reference TRBV11-2 and TRBJ1-6, the complete variable domain reads EAGVAQSPRYKIIEKRQSVAFWCNPISGHATLYWYQQILGQGPKLLIQFQNNGVVDDSQLPKDRFSAERLKGVDSTLKIQPAKLEDSAVYLCASRLVGGSNSPLHFGNGTRLTVT.

The chain employs TRBV19 and TRBJ1-4; weak D call: TRBD1 (6 bases). This CDR3 is 15 amino acids long. Germline values: CDR1 LNHDA, CDR2 SQIVND (reference sequence). The V end lost 6 bases, the J end lost 4 bases, and 15 bases lay between the germline ends. The CDR3 region has the DNA TGTGCCAGTAGACCCGGACAGACGAATAATGAAAAACTGTTTTTT. Protein: CASRPGQTNNEKLFF.

The chain recombines TRBV6-5 with TRBJ1-1; TRBD1 agrees at 8 bases. This CDR3 region has 14 residues. Losses at the gene ends were 2 bases for V and 7 bases for J; bases not matched to a gene: 6. Germline V gene data show CDR1 as MNHEY and CDR2 as SVGAGI. The CDR3 loop is CASSYADREVEAFF. In DNA form, the CDR3 reads TGTGCCAGCAGTTACGCGGACAGGGAAGTTGAAGCTTTCTTT.

CDR3 sequence (DNA): TGTGCCATCAGTGAACCGGGACAGGGGGTTGAAAAACTGTTTTTT. Its translation: CAISEPGQGVEKLFF. This chain links TRBV10-3 with TRBJ1-4; TRBD1 aligns across 11 bases. This CDR3 contains 15 residues. Losses at the gene ends were 3 bases for V and 7 bases for J; bases not matched to a gene: 4. Germline CDR1 reads ENHRY; CDR2 reads SYGVKD.

The chain couples TRBV5-6 to TRBJ1-2; 10 nucleotides agree with TRBD1. Germline V gene lookup returns CDR1 SGHDT and CDR2 YYEEEE. The CDR3 consists of 14 residues. Trimming removed 4 bases from V and 7 bases from J; junction bases left unmatched: 7. The CDR3: CASSHVDRGIGYTF. The CDR3 coding sequence is TGTGCCAGCAGCCATGTGGACAGGGGGATTGGCTACACCTTC.

This clone has only one observation. CDR3 nucleotides: TGTGCCAGCAGCCAAGACACTAGCGGAAAGACGCAGTATTTT. Its translation: CASSQDTSGKTQYF. V and J are TRBV3-1 (or the pseudogene TRBV3-2) and TRBJ2-3; 8 nucleotides agree with TRBD2. J lost 9 bases, V lost 0 bases, and 5 bases had no gene match. Germline CDR1 is LGHDT and CDR2 is YNNKEL (reference sequence). There are 14 residues in the CDR3.

The chain is built from TRBV29-1 and TRBJ1-2, with a possible D match to TRBD1 (6 bases). Germline CDR1 SQVTM, CDR2 ANQGSEA. The CDR3 contains 12 residues. The V gene lost 2 bases and the J gene lost 4 bases, with 8 bases spanning the gap. The CDR3 region has the DNA TGCAGCGTTGAATCGGACAGCTATGGCTACACCTTC. As protein: CSVESDSYGYTF.

This chain connects TRBV6-6 to TRBJ1-2; D not resolved. The CDR3 is 12 amino acids. V gave up 6 bases and J gave up 6 bases, with 11 bases separating them. Germline V gene sequence: CDR1 MNHNY, CDR2 SVGAGI (reference sequence). The CDR3 loop reads CASSSTGNGYTF. CDR3 sequence (DNA): TGTGCCAGCAGCTCCACCGGTAATGGCTACACCTTC.

This rearrangement joins TRBV5-1 to TRBJ2-7; 12 bases match TRBD1. This CDR3 region has 15 residues. Germline V gene data show CDR1 as SGHRS and CDR2 as YFSETQ. The ends lost 4 bases at V and 3 bases at J; junction bases unmatched: 5. The CDR3 DNA sequence: TGCGCCAGCAGCCTGGGGACAGGGGGCAACTACGAGCAGTACTTC. As protein: CASSLGTGGNYEQYF.

The chain recombines TRBV7-2 with TRBJ2-5, with TRBD2 as a possible D gene (6 bases). Germline values: CDR1 SGHTA, CDR2 FQGNSA. The length of the CDR3 is 17 residues. Trimming cost V 5 bases and J 5 bases, with 24 bases left between them. The chain's CDR3 is CASSGRDSISRVETQYF. For the CDR3, the DNA is TGTGCCAGCAGCGGCCGGGACTCGATTTCGAGGGTGGAGACCCAGTACTTC.

J is TRBJ2-1 and V is TRBV9; TRBD2 agrees at 14 bases. The germline V gene encodes CDR1 SGDLS and CDR2 YYNGEE. With 0 bases clipped from V and 3 bases from J, the junction kept 2 bases outside the gene matches. The length of the CDR3 is 17 residues. The CDR3 nucleotides are TGTGCCAGCAGCGTAGTGACTAGCGGGAGGGTCTACAATGAGCAGTTCTTC. Translating it yields CASSVVTSGRVYNEQFF.

This clone appeared once. The V and J genes are TRBV7-9 and TRBJ1-6, with 8 bases fitting TRBD1. CDR3 length: 15 amino acids. V trimming: 2 bases; J trimming: 13 bases; junction bases outside the gene matches: 10. Germline assignment: CDR1 SEHNR and CDR2 FQNEAQ (reference sequence). The CDR3 DNA follows: TGTGCCAGCAGCTTAACGGACAGGGATTTCGGTCCCCTCCACTTT. Translation gives CASSLTDRDFGPLHF.

The chain joins TRBV7-9 to TRBJ1-1, with D possibly being TRBD1 (5 bases). V dropped 6 bases and J dropped 0 bases, with 14 bases sitting between them. From germline, CDR1 is SEHNR and CDR2 FQNEAQ (reference sequence). This CDR3 has 15 residues. The CDR3 spells CASSQTSGLNTEAFF. In DNA form, the CDR3 reads TGTGCCAGCAGTCAAACTTCAGGGCTGAACACTGAAGCTTTCTTT. Filled out from reference TRBV7-9 and TRBJ1-1, the complete variable domain reads DTGVSQNPRHKITKRGQNVTFRCDPISEHNRLYWYRQTLGQGPEFLTYFQNEAQLEKSRLLSDRFSAERPKGSFSTLEIQRTEQGDSAMYLCASSQTSGLNTEAFFGQGTRLTVV.

This rearrangement joins TRBV5-1 to TRBJ2-1; 8 nucleotides line up with TRBD2. The CDR3 totals 16 residues. Trimming cost V 1 base and J 2 bases; bases outside gene matches: 5. Germline V lookup: CDR1 SGHRS, CDR2 YFSETQ. The CDR3 region has the DNA TGCGCCAGCAGCTTGCCGAGCGGGGGCCCCTACAATGAGCAGTTCTTC. Protein sequence: CASSLPSGGPYNEQFF. The whole variable domain, remainder taken from reference TRBV5-1 and TRBJ2-1, is KAGVTQTPRYLIKTRGQQVTLSCSPISGHRSVSWYQQTPGQGLQFLFEYFSETQRNKGNFPGRFSGRQFSNSRSEMNVSTLELGDSALYLCASSLPSGGPYNEQFFGPGTRLTVL.